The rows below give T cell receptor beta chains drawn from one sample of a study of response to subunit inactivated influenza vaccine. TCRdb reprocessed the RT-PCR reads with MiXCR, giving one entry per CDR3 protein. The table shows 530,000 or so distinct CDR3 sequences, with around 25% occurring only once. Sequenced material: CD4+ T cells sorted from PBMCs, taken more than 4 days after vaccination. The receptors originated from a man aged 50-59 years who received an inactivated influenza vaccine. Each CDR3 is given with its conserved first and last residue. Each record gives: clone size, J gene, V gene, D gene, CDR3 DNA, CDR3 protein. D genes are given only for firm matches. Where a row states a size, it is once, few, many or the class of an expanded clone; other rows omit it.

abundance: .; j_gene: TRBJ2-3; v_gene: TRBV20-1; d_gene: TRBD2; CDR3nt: TGCAGTGCTACGGGACTAGTGATTCACACAGATACGCAGTATTTT; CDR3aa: CSATGLVIHTDTQYF
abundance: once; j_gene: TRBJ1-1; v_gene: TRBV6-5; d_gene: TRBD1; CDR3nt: TGTGCCAGCAGTTACAAAGGCAGGGGGTGGACTGAAGCTTTCTTT; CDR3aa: CASSYKGRGWTEAFF
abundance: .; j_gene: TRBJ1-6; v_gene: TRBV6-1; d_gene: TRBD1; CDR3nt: TGTGCCAGCAGTAGGTCCCGGGACAGGGATTCACCCCTCCACTTT; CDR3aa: CASSRSRDRDSPLHF
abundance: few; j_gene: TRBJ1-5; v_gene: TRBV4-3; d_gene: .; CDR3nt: TGCGCCAGCAGCCAGGATGACAAGGGAGGAAGTCAGCCCCAGCATTTT; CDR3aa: CASSQDDKGGSQPQHF
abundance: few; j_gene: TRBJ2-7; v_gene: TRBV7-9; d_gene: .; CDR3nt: TGTGCCAGCAGCTCATCCGGGACAACCATCTCCTACGAGCAGTACTTC; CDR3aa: CASSSSGTTISYEQYF
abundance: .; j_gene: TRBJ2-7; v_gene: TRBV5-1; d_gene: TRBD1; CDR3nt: TGCGCCAGCAGCGACGGGACAGACTCCTACGAGCAGTACTTC; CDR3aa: CASSDGTDSYEQYF
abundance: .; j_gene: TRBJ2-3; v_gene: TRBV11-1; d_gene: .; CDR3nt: TGTGCCAGCAGCCGGTCCGGGACCCGCGGGGATACGCAGTATTTT; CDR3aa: CASSRSGTRGDTQYF
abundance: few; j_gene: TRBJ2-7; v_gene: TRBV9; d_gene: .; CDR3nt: TGTGCCAGCAGCGTAGGACAGAAGACCTACGAGCAGTACTTC; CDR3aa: CASSVGQKTYEQYF
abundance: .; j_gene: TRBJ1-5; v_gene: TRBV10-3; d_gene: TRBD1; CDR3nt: TGTGCCATCAGCAACAGGGGGGATCAGCCCCAGCATTTT; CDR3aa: CAISNRGDQPQHF
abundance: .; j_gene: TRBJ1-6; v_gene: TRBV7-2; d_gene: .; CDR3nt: TGTGCCAGCAGCTTAGTTTGGCAGGGGAATTCACCCCTCCACTTT; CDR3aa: CASSLVWQGNSPLHF
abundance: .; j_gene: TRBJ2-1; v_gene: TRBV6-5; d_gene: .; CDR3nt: TGTGCCAGCAGTTACTCGAGGGGGTCGAGGCATGAGCAGTTCTTC; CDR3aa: CASSYSRGSRHEQFF
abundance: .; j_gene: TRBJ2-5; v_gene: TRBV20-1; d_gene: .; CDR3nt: TGCAGTGCTAGAGGGGCAGGGAGGCAAGAGACCCAGTACTTC; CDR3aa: CSARGAGRQETQYF
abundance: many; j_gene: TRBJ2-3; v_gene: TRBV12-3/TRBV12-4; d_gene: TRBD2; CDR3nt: TGTGCCAGCAGAGTAGCGGGGGGGCCGCGCACAGATACGCAGTATTTT; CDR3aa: CASRVAGGPRTDTQYF
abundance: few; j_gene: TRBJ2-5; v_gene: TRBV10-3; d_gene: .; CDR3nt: TGTGCCATCAGTCCTAGCGCGAGAGTAGGGGAGACCCAGTACTTC; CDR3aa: CAISPSARVGETQYF
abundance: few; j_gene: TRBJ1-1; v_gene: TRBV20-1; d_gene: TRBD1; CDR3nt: TGCAGTGCTTACGGGACAGGGGTACCGAGGACTGAAGCTTTCTTT; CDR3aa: CSAYGTGVPRTEAFF
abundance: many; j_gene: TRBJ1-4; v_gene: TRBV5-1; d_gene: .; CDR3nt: TGCGCCAGCAGCCCCGGGGGGCGCGGTGAAAAACTGTTTTTT; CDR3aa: CASSPGGRGEKLFF
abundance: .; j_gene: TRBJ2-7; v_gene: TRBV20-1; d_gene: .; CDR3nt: TGCAGTGCTAGAATCCCCGGGAGTACCTTCGGCGAGCAGTACTTC; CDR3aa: CSARIPGSTFGEQYF